There are a few counts of the clone carrying this TCR beta chain. PBMCs were isolated at a quantity of at least 6.5 million per sample. The entry originates in a study of blood T cells in healthy people across ages. Sample-barcoded 5' priming and a J-beta primer mix drove a second PCR of roughly 7 to 11 cycles. Each cDNA molecule received a tag from a template-switch adaptor that had 12 random nucleotides. TCRdb passed the 5' RACE reads through MiXCR, listing each CDR3 protein once. The sample records fewer than 2,000,000 distinct CDR3 sequences, about two fifths being singletons. Specimen: blood. This receptor was identified in a human donor in good health.

CDR3 residues: CASSYAGQAFNEKLFF. CDR3 in DNA: TGCGCCAGCAGCTACGCCGGACAGGCTTTTAATGAAAAACTGTTTTTT. V and J are TRBV4-1 and TRBJ1-4; 7 nucleotides line up with TRBD1. V lost 5 bases, J lost 4 bases, and 10 bases stayed unmatched. The CDR3 is 16 residues long. Germline CDR1 MGHRA, CDR2 YSYEKL.